This T cell receptor (beta chain) was found in a study of T cell repertoires in cytomegalovirus infection. Study summary: Matching HLA type and CMV infection were both indicated by public TCR beta signatures.

This clonotype was observed a few times. The antigen is unknown. General study findings and limits: Within the response measured ex vivo, HLA-C-restricted CMV-specific TCR beta clonotypes were dominant.

A single record per CDR3 protein comes from TCRdb applying MiXCR to the reads. This table holds around 280,000 distinct CDR3 sequences, approximately 8.9% found once. The CDR3 contains 16 residues. The V segment lost 0 bases and the J segment 6 bases; nucleotides outside the gene matches: 8. The germline CDR1 and CDR2 sequences are LNHNV and YYDKDF (reference sequence). Sequences were obtained from PBMCs. The chain has TRBV15 and TRBJ2-1; 7 nucleotides align to TRBD2. This receptor was taken from a human donor in good health (CMV status not recorded). Some clones in this sample may be carry-over from other donors' samples. The CDR3 sequence: CATSRDRGGGGNEQFF. CDR3 bases: TGTGCCACCAGCAGAGATAGAGGTGGGGGGGGCAATGAGCAGTTCTTC.